These 27 T cell receptor beta chains were sequenced from one sample in a study of T-cell reconstitution after alpha-beta-depleted transplantation in children. Molecular barcoding with unique molecular identifiers was used for the TCRbeta library. Using its own MiXCR run on the PCR reads, TCRdb lists one record per CDR3 protein. Altogether about 980,000 distinct CDR3 sequences are present, about 29% being singletons, with the ten largest covering around 30%. Sequencing used PBMCs, mostly from graft donor cells, obtained 360 days after TCRalphabeta/CD19-depleted stem cell transplant. The source of these receptors is a boy under three years old who had a stem cell transplant for SCID, so the T cells may come from the graft donor.

V usage is TRBV7-3 and J usage is TRBJ2-1, with 9 bases fitting TRBD2. V shed 1 base and J 6 bases; nucleotides not matched to a gene: 7. This CDR3 has 16 amino acids. Germline-derived CDR1 and CDR2 are SGHTA and FQGTGA. CDR3 sequence (DNA): TGTGCCAGCAGCTTAAGTGCTAGCGGGGTCATCAATGAGCAGTTCTTC. Its translation: CASSLSASGVINEQFF.

The chain joins TRBV11-2 to TRBJ1-3; 8 bases align to TRBD1. The CDR3 consists of 14 residues. Germline CDR1 reads SGHAT; CDR2 reads FQNNGV. The junction had 6 bases not matched to a gene; V was cut back by 8 bases and J by 3 bases. The chain's CDR3 is CASGRQGLGNTIYF. Here the CDR3 DNA reads TGTGCCAGCGGACGACAGGGGCTTGGAAACACCATATATTTT.

The CDR3 reads CASSLAVGDQETQYF. CDR3 DNA: TGTGCCAGCAGCTTAGCTGTTGGGGACCAAGAGACCCAGTACTTC. The chain joins TRBV7-9 to TRBJ2-5; D remains ambiguous. V was trimmed by 0 bases and J by 0 bases, leaving 8 bases between them. Germline lookup yields CDR1 SEHNR and CDR2 FQNEAQ (reference sequence). The CDR3 spans 15 residues. Full variable domain (rest looked up from reference TRBV7-9 and TRBJ2-5): DTGVSQNPRHKITKRGQNVTFRCDPISEHNRLYWYRQTLGQGPEFLTYFQNEAQLEKSRLLSDRFSAERPKGSFSTLEIQRTEQGDSAMYLCASSLAVGDQETQYFGPGTRLLVL.

The rearrangement links TRBV5-6 to TRBJ2-1; TRBD1 matches at 7 bases. CDR1 and CDR2 from the germline V gene are SGHDT and YYEEEE. This CDR3 is 15 amino acids long. V lost 0 bases and J lost 6; bases outside the gene matches: 6. The chain's CDR3 is CASSLGGGAINEQFF. The CDR3 bases are TGTGCCAGCAGCTTGGGAGGGGGCGCGATCAATGAGCAGTTCTTC.

V usage is TRBV4-1 and J usage is TRBJ2-7, with 13 positions matching TRBD2. V was pared by 5 bases and J by 0 bases, with 4 bases of the junction left unmatched. This CDR3 contains 16 residues. Germline CDR1 reads MGHRA; CDR2 reads YSYEKL. CDR3 bases: TGCGCCAGCAGCTCTCGACTAGCGGGGGGCTCCTACGAGCAGTACTTC. Translating it yields CASSSRLAGGSYEQYF.

There are many counts of this clonotype. The rearrangement joins TRBV27 to TRBJ2-3, with D perhaps TRBD1 (6 bases). The CDR3 spans 14 residues. V was shortened by 2 bases and J by 6 bases, with 12 bases between the two germline ends. Germline V lookup: CDR1 MNHEY, CDR2 SMNVEV (reference sequence). The CDR3 DNA follows: TGTGCCAGCAGTTTAGCAGGACAGTCCGATACGCAGTATTTT. This sequence encodes CASSLAGQSDTQYF.

The rearrangement joins TRBV12-3 or TRBV12-4 to TRBJ1-1; 11 positions match TRBD1. The length of the CDR3 is 15 residues. V lost 6 bases and J lost 3; bases outside the gene matches: 6. The CDR3: CASRRDRGGDTEAFF. CDR3 nucleotide sequence: TGTGCCAGCAGGCGGGACAGGGGGGGCGACACTGAAGCTTTCTTT.

The table lists this clonotype with a count of one. Sequence at one end of the junction differs from germline and may be a read error. This chain uses TRBV27 with TRBJ2-2; TRBD1 matches at 8 bases. In germline, CDR1 is MNHEY, CDR2 SMNVEV (reference sequence). The CDR3 is made up of 14 amino acids. CDR3 protein: CASSEWTGPGELFF. CDR3 in DNA: TGTGCCAGCAGTGAATGGACAGGGCCCGGTGAGCTGTTTTTT.

This clonotype was found many times. V is TRBV12-3 or TRBV12-4 and J is TRBJ2-1; TRBD2 is a possible D gene (7 bases). V was cut by 11 bases and J by 4 bases, with 12 bases left in between. The CDR3 has 12 amino acids. CDR3 nucleotide sequence: TGTGCCTCGGGGGGCCAATACAATGAGCAGTTCTTC. It specifies CASGGQYNEQFF.

The chain combines TRBV7-3 with TRBJ2-2; 9 bases match TRBD1. Germline CDR1 reads SGHTA; CDR2 reads FQGTGA. V was pared by 4 bases and J by 7 bases, with 7 bases of the junction left unmatched. This CDR3 comprises 15 residues. The CDR3 DNA reads TGTGCCAGCAGCTCCCGGGGACAGGGTGGCGGGGAGCTGTTTTTT. Its translation is CASSSRGQGGGELFF.

This clonotype was seen at least ten times. The chain joins TRBV7-3 to TRBJ2-3; D gene ambiguous. V shed 2 bases and J shed 2 bases, with 14 bases lying between them. The CDR3 loop spans 16 amino acids. From germline, CDR1 is SGHTA and CDR2 FQGTGA. CDR3 coding DNA: TGTGCCAGCAGCTTACGCGGACCCACAACCACAGATACGCAGTATTTT. This translates into CASSLRGPTTTDTQYF. Combining the CDR3 with reference TRBV7-3 and TRBJ2-3 gives the whole variable domain GAGVSQTPSNKVTEKGKYVELRCDPISGHTALYWYRQSLGQGPEFLIYFQGTGAADDSGLPNDRFFAVRPEGSVSTLKIQRTERGDSAVYLCASSLRGPTTTDTQYFGPGTRLTVL.

The sample holds one count of this clonotype. One end of the junction fails to match germline, which may point to a read error. The rearrangement joins TRBV7-2 to TRBJ2-3; the D is unclear. This CDR3 has 15 amino acids. Germline V gives CDR1 SGHTA, CDR2 FQGNSA. Here the CDR3 reads CASSLWGTTTDMQYF. As DNA, the CDR3 is TGTGCCAGCAGCTTATGGGGAACCACCACAGATATGCAGTATTTT.

This clonotype has just a few counts. The rearrangement links TRBV18 to TRBJ1-4; D gene unclear. Germline CDR1 KGHSH, CDR2 LQKENI. CDR3 size: 14 residues. Trimming removed 1 base at V and 8 bases at J, with 11 bases between. CDR3 DNA: TGTGCCAGCTCACCACTCGCCCTAAAAGAAAAACTGTTTTTT. Encoded protein: CASSPLALKEKLFF.

The chain has TRBV9 and TRBJ1-5; possibly TRBD1 for D (6 bases). Trimming pared 4 bases from V and 3 bases from J, leaving 11 bases between. The CDR3 loop spans 14 amino acids. Per the germline V gene, CDR1 is SGDLS and CDR2 is YYNGEE. This chain's CDR3 is CASSPDSHNQPQHF. CDR3 bases: TGTGCCAGCAGCCCGGACAGCCACAATCAGCCCCAGCATTTT.

This clonotype turned up a few times. The J gene is TRBJ2-6, the V gene TRBV20-1, with D hard to call. The CDR3 loop spans 14 amino acids. Trimming took 0 bases from V and 1 from J, leaving 4 bases between them. Per germline, CDR1 DFQATT and CDR2 SNEGSKA (reference sequence). CDR3 residues: CSARDGSGANVLTF. CDR3 bases: TGCAGTGCTAGAGACGGGTCTGGGGCCAACGTCCTGACTTTC.

V usage is TRBV5-6 and J usage is TRBJ2-1; TRBD2 aligns across 16 bases. The junction had 2 bases not matched to a gene; V was cut back by 5 bases and J by 0 bases. The CDR3 is made up of 17 amino acids. Germline V gene sequence: CDR1 SGHDT, CDR2 YYEEEE. For the CDR3, the DNA is TGTGCCAGCAGGGGGACTAGCGGGGGGGCCTCCTACAATGAGCAGTTCTTC. Its protein is CASRGTSGGASYNEQFF.

This clonotype turned up a few times. V and J are TRBV20-1 and TRBJ1-6, with D maybe TRBD1 (5 bases). The V end lost 7 bases, the J end lost 5 bases, and 9 bases lay between the germline ends. Germline V CDR1 and CDR2: DFQATT, SNEGSKA (reference sequence). This CDR3 has 12 residues. The DNA for the CDR3 is TGCAGTGAGGGACGGCATAATTCACCCCTCCACTTT. Protein sequence: CSEGRHNSPLHF.

The sample holds many counts of this clonotype. CDR3 in DNA: TGTGCCAGCAGCTTCGCGGGAGATACGCAGTATTTT. Translating it yields CASSFAGDTQYF. The rearrangement links TRBV5-6 to TRBJ2-3; a weak D match, TRBD2 (5 bases). With 2 bases removed from V and 5 bases from J, the gap between germline ends came to 6 bases. The CDR3 sequence is 12 residues long. Germline V lookup: CDR1 SGHDT, CDR2 YYEEEE.

The V gene is TRBV4-1, the J gene TRBJ2-5; D not certain. The CDR3 length is 14 residues. Trimming took 1 base from V and 2 from J, leaving 8 bases between them. CDR1 is MGHRA and CDR2 is YSYEKL in the germline V gene. The CDR3 nucleotides read TGCGCCAGCAGCCAAGGTCCGTCTCAAGAGACCCAGTACTTC. Its translation is CASSQGPSQETQYF.

This clonotype was counted a single time. The V call is TRBV19, the J call TRBJ2-7, with TRBD1 as a possible D gene (5 bases). In germline, CDR1 is LNHDA, CDR2 SQIVND (reference sequence). The V end was cut by 7 bases, the J end by 0 bases, with 10 bases between. This CDR3 is 13 amino acids long. CDR3 sequence: CASKPGNSYEQYF. CDR3 bases: TGTGCCAGTAAGCCAGGGAACTCCTACGAGCAGTACTTC.

This clonotype was detected many times. CDR3 in DNA: TGTGCCAGCAGCCCCCGGATACTAGCGGGCCAAGAGACCCAGTACTTC. Encoded protein: CASSPRILAGQETQYF. This chain connects TRBV3-1 to TRBJ2-5, with 9 positions matching TRBD2. Germline V gives CDR1 LGHDT, CDR2 YNNKEL (reference sequence). The V segment lost 4 bases and the J segment 1 base; nucleotides outside the gene matches: 7. The CDR3 sequence is 16 residues long.

The rearrangement links TRBV4-1 to TRBJ1-4, with unresolved D. V lost 0 bases and J lost 2, with 10 bases in between. CDR3 length: 16 residues. Germline values: CDR1 MGHRA, CDR2 YSYEKL. The CDR3 coding sequence is TGCGCCAGCAGCCAAGAGGGAATCACCACTAATGAAAAACTGTTTTTT. Its protein is CASSQEGITTNEKLFF.

This clonotype was observed many times. The CDR3 coding sequence is TGCAGCGTGGGGGCAGGCTATGGCTACACCTTC. It yields the protein CSVGAGYGYTF. V and J are TRBV29-1 and TRBJ1-2; maybe TRBD1 (6 bases). V was shortened by 6 bases and J by 4 bases, with 9 bases between the two germline ends. The germline gives CDR1 SQVTM, CDR2 ANQGSEA. This CDR3 has 11 amino acids.

This clonotype was found a few times. V gene TRBV6-2 or TRBV6-3 combines with J gene TRBJ2-3, with D perhaps matching TRBD1 (5 bases). The CDR3 totals 15 residues. Trimming pared 1 base from V and 2 bases from J, leaving 10 bases between. Per germline, CDR1 MNHEY and CDR2 SVGEGT. CDR3 residues: CASSYYKGHTDTQYF. DNA of the CDR3: TGTGCCAGCAGTTACTATAAGGGGCACACAGATACGCAGTATTTT.

There are a few counts of this clonotype. V and J are TRBV12-3 or TRBV12-4 and TRBJ2-2; D is ambiguous. The germline V and J ends were trimmed by 3 bases and 2 bases, with 10 bases remaining between them. CDR3 length: 15 residues. The CDR3 DNA reads TGTGCCAGCAGTTTCCCTACAAGCAACACCGGGGAGCTGTTTTTT. It codes for CASSFPTSNTGELFF.

The V and J genes are TRBV5-1 and TRBJ2-1, with 7 bases matching TRBD2. The CDR3 contains 13 residues. The V gene end was trimmed by 7 bases and the J gene end by 3 bases; junction bases not matched to a gene: 4. Germline CDR1 is SGHRS and CDR2 is YFSETQ. CDR3 in amino acids: CASRGGIYNEQFF. The DNA of the CDR3 is TGCGCCAGCCGGGGAGGGATCTACAATGAGCAGTTCTTC.

This chain uses TRBV12-3 or TRBV12-4 with TRBJ1-5, with 10 bases aligning to TRBD1. Trimming at V came to 3 bases and at J to 6 bases, leaving 8 bases not matched to a gene. This CDR3 is 16 amino acids long. The CDR3: CASSLTSDRGVQPQHF. The CDR3, as DNA: TGTGCCAGCAGTTTGACCTCGGACAGGGGGGTTCAGCCCCAGCATTTT.